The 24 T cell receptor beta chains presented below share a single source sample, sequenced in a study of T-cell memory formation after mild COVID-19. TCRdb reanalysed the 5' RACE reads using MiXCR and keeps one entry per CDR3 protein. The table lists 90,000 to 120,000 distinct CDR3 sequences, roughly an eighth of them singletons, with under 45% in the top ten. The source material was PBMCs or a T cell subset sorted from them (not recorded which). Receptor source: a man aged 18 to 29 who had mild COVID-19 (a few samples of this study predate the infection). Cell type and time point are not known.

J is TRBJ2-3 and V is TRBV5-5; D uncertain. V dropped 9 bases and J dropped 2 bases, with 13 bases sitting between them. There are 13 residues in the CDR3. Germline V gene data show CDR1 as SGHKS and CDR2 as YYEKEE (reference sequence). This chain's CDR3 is CATSDPLTDTQYF. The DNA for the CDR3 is TGTGCCACGTCGGACCCGCTCACAGATACGCAGTATTTT.

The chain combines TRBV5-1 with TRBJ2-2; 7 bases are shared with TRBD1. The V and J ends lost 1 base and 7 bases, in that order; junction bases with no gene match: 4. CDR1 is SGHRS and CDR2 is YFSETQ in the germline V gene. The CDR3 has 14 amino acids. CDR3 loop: CASSLKGASGELFF. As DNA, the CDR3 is TGCGCCAGCAGCTTGAAGGGGGCCAGCGGGGAGCTGTTTTTT.

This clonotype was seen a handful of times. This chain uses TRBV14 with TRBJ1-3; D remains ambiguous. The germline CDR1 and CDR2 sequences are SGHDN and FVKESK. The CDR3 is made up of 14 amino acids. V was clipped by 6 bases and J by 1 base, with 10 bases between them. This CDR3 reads CASRKMGSGNTIYF. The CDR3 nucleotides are TGTGCCAGCAGGAAAATGGGATCTGGAAACACCATATATTTT.

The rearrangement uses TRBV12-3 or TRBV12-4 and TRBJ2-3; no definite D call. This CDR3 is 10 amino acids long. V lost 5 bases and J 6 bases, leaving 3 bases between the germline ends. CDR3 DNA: TGTGCCAGCAGTCCCGATACGCAGTATTTT. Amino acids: CASSPDTQYF.

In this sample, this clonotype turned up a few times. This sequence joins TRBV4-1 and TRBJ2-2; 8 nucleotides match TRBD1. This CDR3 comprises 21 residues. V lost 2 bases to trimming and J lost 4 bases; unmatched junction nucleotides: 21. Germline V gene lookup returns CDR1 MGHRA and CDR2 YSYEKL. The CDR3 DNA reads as TGCGCCAGCAGCCAACGACCCCCGGGACAGGCCGGGTCGGCCACCACCGGGGAGCTGTTTTTT. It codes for CASSQRPPGQAGSATTGELFF.

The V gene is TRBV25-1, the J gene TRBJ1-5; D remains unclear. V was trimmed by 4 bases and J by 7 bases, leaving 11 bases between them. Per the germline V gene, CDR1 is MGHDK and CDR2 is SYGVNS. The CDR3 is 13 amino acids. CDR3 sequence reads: CASSVRGEQPQHF. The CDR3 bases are TGTGCCAGCAGTGTTCGGGGTGAGCAGCCCCAGCATTTT.

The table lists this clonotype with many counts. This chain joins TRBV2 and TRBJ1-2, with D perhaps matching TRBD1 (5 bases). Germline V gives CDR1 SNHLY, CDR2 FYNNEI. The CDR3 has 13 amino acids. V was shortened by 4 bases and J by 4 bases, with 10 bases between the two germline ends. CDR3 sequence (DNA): TGTGCCAGCAGTGCGGGGGGTGGCTATGGCTACACCTTC. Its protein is CASSAGGGYGYTF.

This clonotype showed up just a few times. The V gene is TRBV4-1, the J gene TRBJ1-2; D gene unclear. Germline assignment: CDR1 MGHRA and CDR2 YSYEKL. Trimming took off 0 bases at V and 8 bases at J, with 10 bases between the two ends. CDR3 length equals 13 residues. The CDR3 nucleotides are TGCGCCAGCAGCCAAGAGAAAGGCTGGGGCTACACCTTC. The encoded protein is CASSQEKGWGYTF.

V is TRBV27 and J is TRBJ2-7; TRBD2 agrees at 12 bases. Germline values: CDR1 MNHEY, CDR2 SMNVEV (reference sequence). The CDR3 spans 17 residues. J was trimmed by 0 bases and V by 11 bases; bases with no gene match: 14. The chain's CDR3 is CAGGLPRTSGDSYEQYV. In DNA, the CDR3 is TGTGCCGGTGGACTCCCCCGGACTAGCGGGGACTCCTACGAGCAGTACGTC.

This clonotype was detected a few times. The CDR3 coding sequence is TGTGCCAGCAGCCTAAGCCCAGGGGGCTCGAGTTCACCCCTCCACTTT. Its protein is CASSLSPGGSSSPLHF. The V call is TRBV27, the J call TRBJ1-6, with TRBD1 matching 8 bases. Germline V CDR1 and CDR2: MNHEY, SMNVEV (reference sequence). The CDR3 spans 16 residues. V trimming: 6 bases; J trimming: 9 bases; junction bases outside the gene matches: 13.

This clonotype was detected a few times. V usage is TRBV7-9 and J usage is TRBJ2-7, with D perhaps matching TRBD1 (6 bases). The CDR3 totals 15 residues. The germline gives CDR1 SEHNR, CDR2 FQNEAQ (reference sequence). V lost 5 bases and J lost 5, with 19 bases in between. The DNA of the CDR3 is TGTGCCAGCAGCCTAATCGGGGACATCTTTCACGAGCAGTACGTC. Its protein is CASSLIGDIFHEQYV.

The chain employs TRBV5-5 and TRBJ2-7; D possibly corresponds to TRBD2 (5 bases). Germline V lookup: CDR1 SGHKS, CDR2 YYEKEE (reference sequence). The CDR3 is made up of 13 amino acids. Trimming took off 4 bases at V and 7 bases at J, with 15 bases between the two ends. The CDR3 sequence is CASSPRGFREQYF. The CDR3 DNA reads TGTGCCAGCAGCCCCAGAGGGTTTCGGGAGCAGTACTTC.

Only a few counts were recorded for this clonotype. CDR3 protein: CASSQETGDGYTF. CDR3 coding DNA: TGTGCCAGCAGCCAAGAAACGGGAGATGGCTACACCTTC. This chain connects TRBV4-2 to TRBJ1-2, with D unresolved. The CDR3 runs to 13 residues. V shed 0 bases and J shed 6 bases, with 8 bases lying between them. CDR1 LGHNA and CDR2 YNFKEQ come from the germline V gene.

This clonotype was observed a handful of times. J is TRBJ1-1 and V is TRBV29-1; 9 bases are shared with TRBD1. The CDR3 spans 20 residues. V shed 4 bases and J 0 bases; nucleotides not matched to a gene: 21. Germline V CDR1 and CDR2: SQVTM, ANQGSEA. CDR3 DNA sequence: TGCAGCGTTGCCGGAGGCGACATCGTCTTAAACAGGGGGCTGAACACTGAAGCTTTCTTT. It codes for CSVAGGDIVLNRGLNTEAFF.

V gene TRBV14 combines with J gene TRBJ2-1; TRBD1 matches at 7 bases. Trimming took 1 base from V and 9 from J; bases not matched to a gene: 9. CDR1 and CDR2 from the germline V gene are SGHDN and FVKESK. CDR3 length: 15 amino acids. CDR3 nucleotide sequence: TGTGCCAGCAGCCAAGTTGAGACAGGGTCGTTTGAGCAGTTCTTC. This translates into CASSQVETGSFEQFF.

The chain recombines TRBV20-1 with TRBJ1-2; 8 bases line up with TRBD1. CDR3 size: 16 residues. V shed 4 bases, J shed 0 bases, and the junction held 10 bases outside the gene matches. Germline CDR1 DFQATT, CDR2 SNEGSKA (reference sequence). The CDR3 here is CSANHPTGAPNYGYTF. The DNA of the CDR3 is TGCAGTGCTAATCACCCGACAGGGGCCCCTAACTATGGCTACACCTTC.

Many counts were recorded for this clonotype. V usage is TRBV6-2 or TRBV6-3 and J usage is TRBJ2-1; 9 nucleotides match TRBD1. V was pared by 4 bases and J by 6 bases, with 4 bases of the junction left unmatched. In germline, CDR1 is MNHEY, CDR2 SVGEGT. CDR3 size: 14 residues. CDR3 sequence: CASSSGTGINEQFF. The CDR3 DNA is TGTGCCAGCAGTTCCGGGACAGGGATCAATGAGCAGTTCTTC.

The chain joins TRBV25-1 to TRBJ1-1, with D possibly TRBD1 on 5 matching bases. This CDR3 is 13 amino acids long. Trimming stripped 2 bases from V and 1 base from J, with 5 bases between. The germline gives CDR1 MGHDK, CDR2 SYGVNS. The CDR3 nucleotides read TGTGCCAGCAGTGAAAGGGGGAACACTGAAGCTTTCTTT. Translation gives CASSERGNTEAFF.

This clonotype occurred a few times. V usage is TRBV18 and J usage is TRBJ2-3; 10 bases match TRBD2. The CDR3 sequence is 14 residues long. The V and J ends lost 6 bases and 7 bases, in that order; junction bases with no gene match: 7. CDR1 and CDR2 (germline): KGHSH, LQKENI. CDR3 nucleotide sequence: TGTGCCAGCTCCCCCGGGACTAGCGCATATACGCAGTATTTT. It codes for CASSPGTSAYTQYF.

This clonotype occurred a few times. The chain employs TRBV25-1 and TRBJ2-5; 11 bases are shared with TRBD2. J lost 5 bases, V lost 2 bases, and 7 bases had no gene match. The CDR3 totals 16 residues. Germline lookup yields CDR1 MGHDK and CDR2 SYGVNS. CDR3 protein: CASSELAGGLLETQYF. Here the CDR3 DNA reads TGTGCCAGCAGTGAACTAGCGGGGGGCCTCCTGGAGACCCAGTACTTC.

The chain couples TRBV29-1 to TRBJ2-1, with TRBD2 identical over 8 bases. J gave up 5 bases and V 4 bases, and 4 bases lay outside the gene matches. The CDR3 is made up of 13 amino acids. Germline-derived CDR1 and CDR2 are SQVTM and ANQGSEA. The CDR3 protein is CSVVRGGNNEQFF. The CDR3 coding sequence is TGCAGCGTTGTACGGGGGGGCAACAATGAGCAGTTCTTC.

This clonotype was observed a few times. For the CDR3, the DNA is TGTGCCAGCAGCTCAACCTTGTTTGGAGCTTTCTTT. Encoded protein: CASSSTLFGAFF. The chain joins TRBV7-2 to TRBJ1-1; unclear D gene. V was shortened by 4 bases and J by 10 bases, with 13 bases between the two germline ends. The CDR3 contains 12 residues. CDR1 is SGHTA and CDR2 is FQGNSA in the germline V gene.

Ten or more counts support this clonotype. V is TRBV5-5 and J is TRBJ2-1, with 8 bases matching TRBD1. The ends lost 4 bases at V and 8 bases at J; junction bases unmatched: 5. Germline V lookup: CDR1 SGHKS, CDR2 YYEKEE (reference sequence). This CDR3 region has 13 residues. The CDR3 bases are TGTGCCAGCAGCAATGACAGGGGCCATGAGCAGTTCTTC. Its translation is CASSNDRGHEQFF.

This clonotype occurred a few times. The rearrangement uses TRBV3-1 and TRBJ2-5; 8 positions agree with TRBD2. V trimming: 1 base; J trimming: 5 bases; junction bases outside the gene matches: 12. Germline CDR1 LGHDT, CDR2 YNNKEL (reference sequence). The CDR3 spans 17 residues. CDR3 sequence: CASSQGTSPTQAETQYF. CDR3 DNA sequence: TGTGCCAGCAGCCAAGGGACTAGCCCGACCCAGGCGGAGACCCAGTACTTC.